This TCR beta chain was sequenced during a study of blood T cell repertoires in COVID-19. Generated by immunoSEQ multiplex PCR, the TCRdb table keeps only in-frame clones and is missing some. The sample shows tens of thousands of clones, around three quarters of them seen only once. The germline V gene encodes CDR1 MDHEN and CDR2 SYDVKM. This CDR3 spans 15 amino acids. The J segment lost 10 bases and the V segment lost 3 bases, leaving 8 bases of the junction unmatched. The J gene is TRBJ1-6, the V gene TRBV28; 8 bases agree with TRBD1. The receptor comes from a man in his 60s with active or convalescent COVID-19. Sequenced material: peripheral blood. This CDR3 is CASSFSGGVKSPLHF. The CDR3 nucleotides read TGTGCCAGCAGTTTTTCAGGGGGCGTGAAGTCACCCCTCCACTTT.